The clone carrying this T cell receptor (beta chain) was found once. Its antigen is unknown. These data originate in a study of chemoradiotherapy in HPV16-positive cancers. Study findings and constraints: During treatment, candidate HPV-specific clones and E7-related motifs expanded in tumor.

CDR1 is MNHEY and CDR2 is SVGAGI in the germline V gene. Trimming stripped 0 bases from V and 4 bases from J, with 10 bases between. This CDR3 has 14 amino acids. Sequencing was performed with immunoSEQ multiplex PCR; in TCRdb, only in-frame clones are kept and a portion is missing. The data show some 25,000 clones, with approximately 93% seen just once and 2.7% held by the top ten. This sample was gathered from a patient who underwent chemoradiotherapy. The clonotype comes from a human donor with HPV-associated anogenital cancer. The V call is TRBV6-5, the J call TRBJ2-7, with no clear D. In DNA, the CDR3 is TGTGCCAGCAGTTACTCAGCTACCGCGTACGAGCAGTACTTC. Its protein is CASSYSATAYEQYF.